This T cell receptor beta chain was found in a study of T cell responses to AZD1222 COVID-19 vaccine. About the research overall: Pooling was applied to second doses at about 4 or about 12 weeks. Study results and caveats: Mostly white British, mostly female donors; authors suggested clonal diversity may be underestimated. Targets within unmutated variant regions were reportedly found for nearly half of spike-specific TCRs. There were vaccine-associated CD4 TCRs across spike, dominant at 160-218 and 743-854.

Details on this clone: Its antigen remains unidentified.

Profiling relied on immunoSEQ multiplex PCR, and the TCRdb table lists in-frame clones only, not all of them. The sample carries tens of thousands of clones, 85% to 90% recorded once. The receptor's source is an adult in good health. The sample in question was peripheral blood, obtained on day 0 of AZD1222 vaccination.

CDR3 bases: TGTGCCAGCAGCATTGACAGCGCCTTCGGGGAGCTGTTTTTT. Translating gives CASSIDSAFGELFF. The chain is built from TRBV7-6 and TRBJ2-2; possible D gene TRBD1, 5 bases. The ends were cut back, 5 bases at V and 7 bases at J, with 14 bases in the middle. The V gene's germline CDR1 is SGHVS and CDR2 FNYEAQ. This CDR3 spans 14 amino acids.